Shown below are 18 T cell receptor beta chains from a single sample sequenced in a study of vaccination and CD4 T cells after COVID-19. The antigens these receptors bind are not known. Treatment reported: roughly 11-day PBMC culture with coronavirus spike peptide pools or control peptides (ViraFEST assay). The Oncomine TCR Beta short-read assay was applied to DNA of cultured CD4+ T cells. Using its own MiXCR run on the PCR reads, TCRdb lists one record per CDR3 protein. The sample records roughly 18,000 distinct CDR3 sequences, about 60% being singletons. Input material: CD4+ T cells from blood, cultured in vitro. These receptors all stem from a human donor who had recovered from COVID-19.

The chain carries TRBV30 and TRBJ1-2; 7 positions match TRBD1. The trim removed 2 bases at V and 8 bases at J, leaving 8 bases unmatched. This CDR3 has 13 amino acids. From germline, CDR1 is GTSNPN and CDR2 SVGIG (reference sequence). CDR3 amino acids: CAWSRSGGRGYTF. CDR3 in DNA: TGTGCCTGGAGTAGGTCAGGGGGTAGAGGCTACACCTTC.

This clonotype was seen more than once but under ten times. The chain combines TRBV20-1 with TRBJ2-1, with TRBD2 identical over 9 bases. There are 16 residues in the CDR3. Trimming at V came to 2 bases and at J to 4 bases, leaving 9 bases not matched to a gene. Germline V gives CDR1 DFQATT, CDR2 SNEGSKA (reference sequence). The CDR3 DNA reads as TGCAGTGCTAGACGCCCGGCGGGAGGGTCTTACAATGAGCAGTTCTTC. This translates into CSARRPAGGSYNEQFF.

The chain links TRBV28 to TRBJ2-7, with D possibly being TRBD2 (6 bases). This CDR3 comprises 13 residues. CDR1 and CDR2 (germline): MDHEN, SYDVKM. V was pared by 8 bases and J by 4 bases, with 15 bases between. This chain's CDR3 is CASGPGTQYEQYF. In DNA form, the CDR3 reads TGTGCCAGCGGGCCGGGGACTCAGTACGAGCAGTACTTC.

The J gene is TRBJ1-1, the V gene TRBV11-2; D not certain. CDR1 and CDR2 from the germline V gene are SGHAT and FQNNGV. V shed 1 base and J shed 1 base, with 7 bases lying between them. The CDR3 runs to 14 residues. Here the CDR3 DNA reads TGTGCCAGCAGCTTAGTGTCGGGGAACACTGAAGCTTTCTTT. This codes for CASSLVSGNTEAFF.

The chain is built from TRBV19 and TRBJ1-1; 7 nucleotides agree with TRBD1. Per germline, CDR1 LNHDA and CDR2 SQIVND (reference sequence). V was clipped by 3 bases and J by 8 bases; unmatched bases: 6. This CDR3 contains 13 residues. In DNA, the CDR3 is TGTGCCAGTAGTATGTCCTGGGGACAGGAAGCTTTCTTT. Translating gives CASSMSWGQEAFF.

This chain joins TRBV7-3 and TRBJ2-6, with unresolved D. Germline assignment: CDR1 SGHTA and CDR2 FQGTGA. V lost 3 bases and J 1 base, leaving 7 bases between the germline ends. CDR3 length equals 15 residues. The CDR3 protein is CASSFQASGANVLTF. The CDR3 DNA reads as TGTGCCAGCAGCTTCCAGGCATCTGGGGCCAACGTCCTGACTTTC.

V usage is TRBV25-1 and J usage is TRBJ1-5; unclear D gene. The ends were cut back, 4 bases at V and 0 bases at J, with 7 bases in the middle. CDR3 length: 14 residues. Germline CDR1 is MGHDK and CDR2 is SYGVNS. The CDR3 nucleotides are TGTGCCAGCAGTGGATTAGATAGCAATCAGCCCCAGCATTTT. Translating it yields CASSGLDSNQPQHF.

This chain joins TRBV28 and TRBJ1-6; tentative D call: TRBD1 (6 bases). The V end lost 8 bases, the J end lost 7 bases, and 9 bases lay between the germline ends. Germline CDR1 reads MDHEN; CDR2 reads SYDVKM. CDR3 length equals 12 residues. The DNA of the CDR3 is TGTGCCAGCCGCCAGGGGAATTCACCCCTCCACTTT. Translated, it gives CASRQGNSPLHF.

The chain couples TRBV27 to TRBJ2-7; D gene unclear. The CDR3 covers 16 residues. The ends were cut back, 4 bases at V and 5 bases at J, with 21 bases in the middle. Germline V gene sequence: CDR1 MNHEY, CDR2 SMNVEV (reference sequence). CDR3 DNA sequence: TGTGCCAGCAGTTATGGGCCCTCGTGGCAGAGCAACGAGCAGTACTTC. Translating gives CASSYGPSWQSNEQYF.

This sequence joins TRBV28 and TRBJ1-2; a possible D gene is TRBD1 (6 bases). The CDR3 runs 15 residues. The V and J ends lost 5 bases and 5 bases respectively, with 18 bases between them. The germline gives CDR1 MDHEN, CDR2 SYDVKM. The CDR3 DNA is TGTGCCAGCAGTCCCACAGGGTGGGTATTATATGGCTACACCTTC. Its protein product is CASSPTGWVLYGYTF.

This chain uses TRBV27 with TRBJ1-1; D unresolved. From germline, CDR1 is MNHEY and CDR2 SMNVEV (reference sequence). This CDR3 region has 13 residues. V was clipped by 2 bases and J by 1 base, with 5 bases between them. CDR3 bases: TGTGCCAGCAGTTTAGAGAGGAACACTGAAGCTTTCTTT. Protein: CASSLERNTEAFF.

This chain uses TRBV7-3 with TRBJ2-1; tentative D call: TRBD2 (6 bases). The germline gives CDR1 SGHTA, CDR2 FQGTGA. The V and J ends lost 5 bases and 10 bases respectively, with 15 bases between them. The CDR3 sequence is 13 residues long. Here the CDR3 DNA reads TGTGCCAGCAGCCCGCCAGGGCGGGGAGAGCAGTTCTTC. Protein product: CASSPPGRGEQFF.

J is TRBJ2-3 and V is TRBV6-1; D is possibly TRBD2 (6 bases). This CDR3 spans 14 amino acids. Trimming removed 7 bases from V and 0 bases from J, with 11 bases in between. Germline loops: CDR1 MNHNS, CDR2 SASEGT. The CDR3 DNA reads TGTGCCAGCAAGAGCGGGCCTAGCACAGATACGCAGTATTTT. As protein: CASKSGPSTDTQYF.

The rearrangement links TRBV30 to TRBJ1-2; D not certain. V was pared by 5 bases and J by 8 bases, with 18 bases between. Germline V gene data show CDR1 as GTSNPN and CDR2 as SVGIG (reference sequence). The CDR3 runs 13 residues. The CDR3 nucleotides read TGTGCCTGGGGCCGAGATGGAGGACTCGGCTACACCTTC. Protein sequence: CAWGRDGGLGYTF.

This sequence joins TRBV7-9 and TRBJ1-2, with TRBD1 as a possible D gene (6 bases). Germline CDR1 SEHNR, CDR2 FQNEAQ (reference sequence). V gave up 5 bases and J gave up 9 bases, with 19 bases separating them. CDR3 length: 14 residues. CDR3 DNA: TGTGCCAGCAGCCCGCAGACAGGCTCTAGGCGCTACACCTTC. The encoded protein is CASSPQTGSRRYTF.

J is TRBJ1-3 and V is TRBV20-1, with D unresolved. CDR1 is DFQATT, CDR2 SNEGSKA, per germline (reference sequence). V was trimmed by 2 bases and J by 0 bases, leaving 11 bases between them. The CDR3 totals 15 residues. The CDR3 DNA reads TGCAGTGCTAGATCGTCAGCTCGCTCTGGAAACACCATATATTTT. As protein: CSARSSARSGNTIYF.

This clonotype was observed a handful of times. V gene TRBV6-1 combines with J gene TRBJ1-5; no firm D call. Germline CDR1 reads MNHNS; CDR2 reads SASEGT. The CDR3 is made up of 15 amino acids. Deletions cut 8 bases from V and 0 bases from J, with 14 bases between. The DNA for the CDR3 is TGTGCCAGCGTAGCAGGACGGAATAGCAATCAGCCCCAGCATTTT. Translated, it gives CASVAGRNSNQPQHF.

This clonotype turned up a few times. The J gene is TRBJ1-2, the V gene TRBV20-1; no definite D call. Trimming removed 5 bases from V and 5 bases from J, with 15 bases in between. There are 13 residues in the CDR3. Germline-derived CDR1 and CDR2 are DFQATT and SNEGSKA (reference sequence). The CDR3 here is CSALDPLGYGYTF. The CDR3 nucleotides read TGCAGTGCTTTAGACCCTTTGGGGTATGGCTACACCTTC.